One and the same sample provided the 31 T cell receptor beta chains below, sequenced in a study of blood T cell repertoires in COVID-19. Repertoires were generated with immunoSEQ multiplex PCR, while TCRdb's copy carries only in-frame clones and drops some. The sample consists of about 63,000 clones, roughly 85% of them appearing once. Sequenced material: peripheral blood. These receptors were obtained from a human donor in a cohort sampled during active COVID-19.

The V call is TRBV6-5, the J call TRBJ2-7, with 8 nucleotides matching TRBD1. The germline gives CDR1 MNHEY, CDR2 SVGAGI. This CDR3 spans 14 amino acids. This CDR3 is CETRFTGGFYEQYF. DNA of the CDR3: TGTGAGACGAGGTTCACAGGGGGTTTCTACGAGCAGTACTTC.

This sequence joins TRBV10-3 and TRBJ1-2, with D unresolved. Germline lookup yields CDR1 ENHRY and CDR2 SYGVKD. The germline V and J ends were trimmed by 3 bases and 5 bases, with 7 bases remaining between them. This CDR3 has 12 amino acids. The CDR3 region has the DNA TGTGCCATCAGTGAATCGGGGTATGGCTACACCTTC. Translating it yields CAISESGYGYTF.

The rearrangement links TRBV12-5 to TRBJ2-1, with D unresolved. Germline V CDR1 and CDR2: LGHNT, FRNRAP. This CDR3 is built from 12 residues. Trimming took off 0 bases at V and 8 bases at J, with 5 bases between the two ends. CDR3 region: CASGLVLHEQFF. The CDR3 bases are TGTGCTAGTGGTTTGGTACTCCATGAGCAGTTCTTC.

The sample holds a few counts of this clone. V and J are TRBV9 and TRBJ1-3, with D possibly matching TRBD1 (5 bases). V lost 0 bases, J lost 2 bases, and 12 bases lay in between. Germline-derived CDR1 and CDR2 are SGDLS and YYNGEE. This CDR3 has 16 residues. In DNA, the CDR3 is TGTGCCAGCAGCGTAGTTCAGGGATGGGCTGGAAACACCATATATTTT. It encodes CASSVVQGWAGNTIYF.

The CDR3: CASGLVLSQPQHF. CDR3 in DNA: TGTGCCAGCGGTCTTGTGTTGAGCCAGCCCCAGCATTTT. This chain uses TRBV28 with TRBJ1-5; no reliable D call. Germline values: CDR1 MDHEN, CDR2 SYDVKM. There are 13 residues in the CDR3. Between the trimmed V and J ends, which lost 8 bases and 7 bases, there was a span of 15 bases.

For the CDR3, the DNA is TGTGCCAGCAGCCTGACGGGGAGGGCCAATGAGCAGTTCTTC. Amino acids: CASSLTGRANEQFF. V gene TRBV7-2 combines with J gene TRBJ2-1, with 7 bases that match TRBD2. V lost 5 bases, J lost 6 bases, and 7 bases stayed unmatched. The CDR3 loop spans 14 amino acids. Germline CDR1 and CDR2: SGHTA and FQGNSA.

The chain employs TRBV2 and TRBJ2-3; no definite D call. Trimming cost V 6 bases and J 0 bases, with 10 bases left between them. CDR1 SNHLY and CDR2 FYNNEI come from the germline V gene. The CDR3 is made up of 14 amino acids. The DNA of the CDR3 is TGTGCCAGCAGGATTAGTCCCAGCACAGATACGCAGTATTTT. The encoded protein is CASRISPSTDTQYF.

This clone was observed a few times. The genes are TRBV23-1 and TRBJ2-2; TRBD2 matches 8 bases. TRBV23-1 is filed as an ORF, its function uncertain. V gave up 7 bases and J gave up 2 bases; unmatched junction bases: 6. CDR3 length: 15 residues. DNA of the CDR3: TGCGCCAGCAACCTTAGCGGGACCAACACCGGGGAGCTGTTTTTT. Its translation is CASNLSGTNTGELFF.

The CDR3 region has the DNA TGCAGCGTTGAATTAACGTCCTCGGGATTCACAGATACGCAGTATTTT. This translates into CSVELTSSGFTDTQYF. The chain links TRBV29-1 to TRBJ2-3; possibly TRBD2 for D (5 bases). Trimming removed 2 bases from V and 2 bases from J, with 17 bases in between. This CDR3 has 16 residues. CDR1 and CDR2 (germline): SQVTM, ANQGSEA.

The chain recombines TRBV7-9 with TRBJ2-7; 7 positions match TRBD2. The CDR3 has 15 residues. Germline V lookup: CDR1 SEHNR, CDR2 FQNEAQ (reference sequence). V lost 2 bases to trimming and J lost 3 bases; unmatched junction nucleotides: 7. This chain's CDR3 is CASSLSAGVIYEQYF. CDR3 DNA: TGTGCCAGCAGCTTATCGGCGGGGGTAATCTACGAGCAGTACTTC.

This chain's CDR3 is CASHSTGGGVKPQHF. The CDR3 region has the DNA TGCGCCAGCCATTCAACAGGGGGCGGGGTAAAGCCCCAGCATTTT. The V and J genes are TRBV23-1 and TRBJ1-5, with 9 nucleotides matching TRBD1. TRBV23-1 is designated an ORF whose function remains uncertain. CDR3 length: 15 residues. V lost 8 bases and J lost 8; bases outside the gene matches: 13.

The V and J genes are TRBV7-2 and TRBJ2-5; 10 positions match TRBD1. Unmatched junction bases numbered 3, after V lost 3 bases and J lost 5 bases. The CDR3 is 14 amino acids. Per the germline V gene, CDR1 is SGHTA and CDR2 is FQGNSA. The CDR3 protein is CASSLTGGGETQYF. CDR3 nucleotide sequence: TGTGCCAGCAGCTTGACAGGGGGCGGCGAGACCCAGTACTTC.

Written as DNA, the CDR3 is TGTGCCAGTAGAAAACCGGGACAGGTGAACACCGGGGAGCTGTTTTTT. As protein: CASRKPGQVNTGELFF. V gene TRBV19 combines with J gene TRBJ2-2, with TRBD1 matching over 8 bases. The length of the CDR3 is 16 residues. Germline loops: CDR1 LNHDA, CDR2 SQIVND (reference sequence). Germline trimming cut 6 bases from V and 1 base from J; bases unmatched to any gene: 7.

The chain uses TRBV5-1 and TRBJ2-3, with TRBD2 matching over 9 bases. CDR1 is SGHRS, CDR2 YFSETQ, per germline. The CDR3 runs to 17 residues. V lost 4 bases to trimming and J lost 0 bases; unmatched junction nucleotides: 9. The CDR3 loop is CASSLLGLATSTDTQYF. DNA of the CDR3: TGCGCCAGCAGCCTCCTCGGACTAGCGACTAGCACAGATACGCAGTATTTT.

The chain couples TRBV7-2 to TRBJ2-5, with 7 bases matching TRBD2. Germline trimming cut 1 base from V and 2 bases from J; bases unmatched to any gene: 7. Germline CDR1 reads SGHTA; CDR2 reads FQGNSA. The CDR3 consists of 16 residues. For the CDR3, the DNA is TGTGCCAGCAGCTTAGGCGGGGTGGGAGGGCAAGAGACCCAGTACTTC. The encoded protein is CASSLGGVGGQETQYF.

This clone was seen a handful of times. The chain is built from TRBV4-3 and TRBJ2-2, with D perhaps TRBD2 (5 bases). Germline V gene sequence: CDR1 LGHNA, CDR2 YSLEER. The CDR3 extends over 14 amino acids. The V gene lost 3 bases and the J gene lost 6 bases, with 11 bases spanning the gap. In DNA form, the CDR3 reads TGCGCCAGCAGCCAGTTGGACGGGGCCGGGGAGCTGTTTTTT. It specifies CASSQLDGAGELFF.

This chain joins TRBV7-2 and TRBJ2-1, with TRBD2 identical over 15 bases. With 5 bases clipped from V and 9 bases from J, the junction kept 8 bases outside the gene matches. The V gene's germline CDR1 is SGHTA and CDR2 FQGNSA. The CDR3 has 16 residues. The CDR3 DNA is TGTGCCAGCAGCCCCGGACTAGCGGGAGGGCTTCGTGAGCAGTTCTTC. This codes for CASSPGLAGGLREQFF.

The J gene is TRBJ2-3, the V gene TRBV5-8, with 8 bases lining up with TRBD2. V was pared by 4 bases and J by 3 bases, with 13 bases of the junction left unmatched. Germline V gene data show CDR1 as SGHTS and CDR2 as YDEGEE. CDR3 length: 17 residues. CDR3 amino acids: CASSPARTPGGTDTQYF. The CDR3 nucleotides are TGTGCCAGCAGCCCAGCGCGGACCCCGGGAGGGACAGATACGCAGTATTTT.

The gene calls are TRBV29-1 and TRBJ2-5; 7 positions agree with TRBD1. The germline gives CDR1 SQVTM, CDR2 ANQGSEA. The CDR3 loop spans 12 amino acids. The trim removed 4 bases at V and 3 bases at J, leaving 2 bases unmatched. DNA for the CDR3: TGCAGCGTTGGGGACAGAGAAGAGACCCAGTACTTC. Its translation is CSVGDREETQYF.

This clone came up a few times. The rearrangement joins TRBV7-8 to TRBJ1-5; D remains ambiguous. The CDR3 loop spans 15 amino acids. Germline lookup yields CDR1 SGHVS and CDR2 FQNEAQ. Trimming removed 1 base from V and 7 bases from J, with 14 bases in between. The CDR3 DNA reads as TGTGCCAGCAGCTTAGATCTGCGATACCGGCAGCCCCAGCATTTT. Translation: CASSLDLRYRQPQHF.

The chain joins TRBV18 to TRBJ2-7, with 9 positions matching TRBD1. Per the germline V gene, CDR1 is KGHSH and CDR2 is LQKENI. The CDR3 runs to 15 residues. V was pared by 4 bases and J by 0 bases, with 4 bases of the junction left unmatched. For the CDR3, the DNA is TGTGCCAGCTCACTAGAGACAGGGGGCTCCTACGAGCAGTACTTC. Its translation: CASSLETGGSYEQYF.

This clone was detected only once. CDR3: CASSPQGGSTDTQYF. The CDR3 DNA follows: TGTGCCAGCAGTCCCCAGGGGGGAAGCACAGATACGCAGTATTTT. The chain combines TRBV6-5 with TRBJ2-3, with a tentative D call TRBD1 (7 bases). Trimming cost V 5 bases and J 0 bases, with 12 bases left between them. CDR1 MNHEY and CDR2 SVGAGI come from the germline V gene. The CDR3 extends over 15 amino acids.

The chain couples TRBV3-1 (or the pseudogene TRBV3-2) to TRBJ1-3; no firm D call. Deletions cut 0 bases from V and 0 bases from J, with 6 bases between. From germline, CDR1 is LGHDT and CDR2 YNNKEL (reference sequence). This CDR3 is 15 amino acids long. DNA of the CDR3: TGTGCCAGCAGCCAAGACAGTTTCTCTGGAAACACCATATATTTT. It encodes CASSQDSFSGNTIYF.

This rearrangement joins TRBV9 to TRBJ2-4, with D possibly TRBD2 on 6 matching bases. Germline CDR1 reads SGDLS; CDR2 reads YYNGEE. V was trimmed by 3 bases and J by 0 bases, leaving 19 bases between them. The CDR3 sequence is 18 residues long. CDR3 in DNA: TGTGCCAGCAGCGCCCTCCTGGGAGGCCCACTAGCCAAAAACATTCAGTACTTC. It translates to CASSALLGGPLAKNIQYF. Based on the CDR3 plus reference TRBV9 and TRBJ2-4, the full variable domain is DSGVTQTPKHLITATGQRVTLRCSPRSGDLSVYWYQQSLDQGLQFLIQYYNGEERAKGNILERFSAQQFPDLHSELNLSSLELGDSALYFCASSALLGGPLAKNIQYFGAGTRLSVL.

V is TRBV7-2 and J is TRBJ2-3; the match to TRBD1 covers 9 bases. Looked up from germline, CDR1 is SGHTA and CDR2 is FQGNSA. The CDR3 is 13 residues long. With V trimmed by 5 bases and J by 4 bases, 1 base remained unmatched. DNA for the CDR3: TGTGCCAGCAGCCGGGACAGGGCAGATACGCAGTATTTT. It is translated as CASSRDRADTQYF.

This rearrangement joins TRBV5-1 to TRBJ1-5; 10 nucleotides align to TRBD1. The V segment lost 4 bases and the J segment 1 base; nucleotides outside the gene matches: 8. This CDR3 has 17 residues. From germline, CDR1 is SGHRS and CDR2 YFSETQ. The DNA for the CDR3 is TGCGCCAGCAGCACGGGGACAGGGGTAGGCAGCAATCAGCCCCAGCATTTT. Translating it yields CASSTGTGVGSNQPQHF.

This sequence joins TRBV11-3 and TRBJ2-3; D may be TRBD1 (6 bases). Germline assignment: CDR1 SGHNT and CDR2 YENEEA. This CDR3 spans 16 amino acids. V lost 3 bases and J 4 bases, leaving 17 bases between the germline ends. The CDR3 loop reads CASSLGPRGLADTQYF. The DNA of the CDR3 is TGTGCCAGCAGCTTGGGGCCCAGGGGTCTAGCAGATACGCAGTATTTT.

The chain has TRBV5-4 and TRBJ2-1, with TRBD2 identical over 9 bases. The CDR3 has 18 residues. The V and J ends lost 2 bases and 2 bases, in that order; junction bases with no gene match: 11. Per the germline V gene, CDR1 is SGHNT and CDR2 is YYREEE (reference sequence). CDR3 protein: CASSFQAIAGATYNEQFF. Written as DNA, the CDR3 is TGTGCCAGCAGCTTCCAGGCTATAGCGGGAGCGACCTACAATGAGCAGTTCTTC. Looking up the rest from reference TRBV5-4 and TRBJ2-1 gives the full variable domain: ETGVTQSPTHLIKTRGQQVTLRCSSQSGHNTVSWYQQALGQGPQFIFQYYREEENGRGNFPPRFSGLQFPNYSSELNVNALELDDSALYLCASSFQAIAGATYNEQFFGPGTRLTVL.

The chain uses TRBV4-2 and TRBJ1-6, with unresolved D. The CDR3 is 17 amino acids. Germline V gives CDR1 LGHNA, CDR2 YNFKEQ. V was shortened by 0 bases and J by 7 bases, with 16 bases between the two germline ends. In DNA, the CDR3 is TGTGCCAGCAGCCAAGAGTCGGTCGGAGGTGCGAATTCACCCCTCCACTTT. This gives the protein CASSQESVGGANSPLHF.

The chain links TRBV18 to TRBJ2-3; D call uncertain. Per the germline V gene, CDR1 is KGHSH and CDR2 is LQKENI. This CDR3 spans 13 amino acids. Trimming removed 0 bases at V and 4 bases at J, with 5 bases between. CDR3 nucleotide sequence: TGTGCCAGCTCACCACCAACTTCAGATACGCAGTATTTT. This sequence encodes CASSPPTSDTQYF.

In nucleotides, the CDR3 is TGCGCCAGCAGCTTGGGGGCAGGGGTCTATGGCTACACCTTC. Its translation: CASSLGAGVYGYTF. V and J are TRBV5-1 and TRBJ1-2, with TRBD1 as a possible D gene (6 bases). Per germline, CDR1 SGHRS and CDR2 YFSETQ. CDR3 length: 14 residues. V lost 0 bases and J lost 4, with 10 bases in between.